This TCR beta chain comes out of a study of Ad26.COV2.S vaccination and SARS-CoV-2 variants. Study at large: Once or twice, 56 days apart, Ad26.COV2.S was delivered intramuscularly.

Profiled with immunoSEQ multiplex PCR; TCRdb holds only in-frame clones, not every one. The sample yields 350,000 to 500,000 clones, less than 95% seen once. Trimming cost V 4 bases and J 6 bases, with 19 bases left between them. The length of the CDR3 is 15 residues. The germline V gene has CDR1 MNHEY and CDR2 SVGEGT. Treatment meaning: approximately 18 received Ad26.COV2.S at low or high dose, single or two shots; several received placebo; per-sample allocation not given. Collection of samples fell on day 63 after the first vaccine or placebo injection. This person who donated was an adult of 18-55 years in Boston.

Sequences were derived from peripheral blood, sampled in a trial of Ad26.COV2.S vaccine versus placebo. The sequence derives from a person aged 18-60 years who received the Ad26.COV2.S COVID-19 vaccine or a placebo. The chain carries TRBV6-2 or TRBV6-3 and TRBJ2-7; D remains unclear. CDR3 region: CASSSRPLGRIEQYF. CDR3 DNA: TGTGCCAGCAGTTCCCGTCCTTTAGGTCGGATCGAGCAGTACTTC.